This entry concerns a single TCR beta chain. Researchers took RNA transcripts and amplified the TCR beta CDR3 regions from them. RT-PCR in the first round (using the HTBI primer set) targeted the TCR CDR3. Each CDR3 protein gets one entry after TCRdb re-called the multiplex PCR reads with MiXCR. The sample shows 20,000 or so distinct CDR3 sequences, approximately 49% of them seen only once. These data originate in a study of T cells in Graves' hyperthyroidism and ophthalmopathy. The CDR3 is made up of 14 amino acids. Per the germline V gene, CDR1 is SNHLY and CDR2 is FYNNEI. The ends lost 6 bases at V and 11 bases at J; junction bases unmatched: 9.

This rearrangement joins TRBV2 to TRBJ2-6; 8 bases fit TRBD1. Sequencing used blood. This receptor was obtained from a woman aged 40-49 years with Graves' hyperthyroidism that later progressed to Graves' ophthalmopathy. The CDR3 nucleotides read TGTGCCAGCAGCCCTGGGACAGGAGCCTACGTCCTGACTTTC. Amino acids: CASSPGTGAYVLTF.